What follows are 8 T cell receptor beta chains derived from one specimen sequenced in a study of T cells in Graves' hyperthyroidism and ophthalmopathy. The source material, RNA transcripts, was used to amplify TCR beta CDR3 regions. HTBI primers were the set used in a first-round RT-PCR of the TCR CDR3. MiXCR, run by TCRdb on the multiplex PCR reads, gives a single entry per CDR3 protein. The table records approximately 600,000 distinct CDR3 sequences, less than 25% of them present only once. The specimen sequenced was blood. The receptors derive from a man aged 30-40 years with Graves' ophthalmopathy.

The chain employs TRBV9 and TRBJ2-3, with a tentative D call TRBD2 (5 bases). Germline V gene sequence: CDR1 SGDLS, CDR2 YYNGEE. The CDR3 extends over 16 amino acids. Trimming cost V 3 bases and J 2 bases, with 16 bases left between them. The CDR3 region has the DNA TGTGCCAGCAGCGAGGCTCCTTTGGGAGACACAGATACGCAGTATTTT. It codes for CASSEAPLGDTDTQYF.

This clonotype was detected only a few times. The gene calls are TRBV7-9 and TRBJ2-3, with unresolved D. Germline CDR1 reads SEHNR; CDR2 reads FQNEAQ (reference sequence). Trimming removed 4 bases at V and 2 bases at J, with 22 bases between. This CDR3 spans 18 amino acids. CDR3 sequence: CASSSSPRYGSHTDTQYF. The CDR3 region has the DNA TGTGCCAGCAGCTCCTCCCCGCGGTACGGCTCCCACACAGATACGCAGTATTTT. The entire variable domain, with the rest obtained from reference TRBV7-9 and TRBJ2-3, is as follows: DTGVSQNPRHKITKRGQNVTFRCDPISEHNRLYWYRQTLGQGPEFLTYFQNEAQLEKSRLLSDRFSAERPKGSFSTLEIQRTEQGDSAMYLCASSSSPRYGSHTDTQYFGPGTRLTVL.

This clonotype was detected many times. CDR3: CASSPLAGVSYEQYF. DNA for the CDR3: TGTGCCAGCTCACCTTTAGCGGGAGTGTCCTACGAGCAGTACTTC. The rearrangement uses TRBV18 and TRBJ2-7; 9 nucleotides agree with TRBD2. Germline V gene sequence: CDR1 KGHSH, CDR2 LQKENI. CDR3 length equals 15 residues. Losses at the gene ends were 3 bases for V and 1 base for J; bases not matched to a gene: 4.

This clonotype has more than one count but fewer than ten. The chain uses TRBV28 and TRBJ1-6; tentatively, D is TRBD1 (5 bases). CDR1 MDHEN and CDR2 SYDVKM come from the germline V gene. The V end lost 4 bases, the J end lost 7 bases, and 17 bases lay between the germline ends. This CDR3 region has 16 residues. In DNA, the CDR3 is TGTGCCAGCAGTTACGCCCCTCGGACACAGAATTCACCCCTCCACTTT. Its protein is CASSYAPRTQNSPLHF.

The chain joins TRBV7-2 to TRBJ2-2; TRBD2 matches 8 bases. This CDR3 has 18 residues. Germline CDR1 is SGHTA and CDR2 is FQGNSA. V was pared by 2 bases and J by 6 bases, with 14 bases of the junction left unmatched. CDR3 sequence: CASSLRDGASGPPGELFF. In DNA form, the CDR3 reads TGTGCCAGCAGCTTACGGGACGGGGCTAGCGGGCCCCCCGGGGAGCTGTTTTTT.

This clonotype has a handful of counts. The chain recombines TRBV7-9 with TRBJ2-5, with TRBD1 matching 11 bases. Germline values: CDR1 SEHNR, CDR2 FQNEAQ (reference sequence). The CDR3 consists of 15 residues. Trimming removed 4 bases from V and 5 bases from J; junction bases left unmatched: 6. The CDR3 nucleotides read TGTGCCAGCAGCTCAAAGGACAGGGGGCATGAGACCCAGTACTTC. The encoded protein is CASSSKDRGHETQYF.

The table lists this clonotype with many counts. The rearrangement links TRBV20-1 to TRBJ2-1; 7 positions match TRBD2. The CDR3 covers 14 residues. The V gene end was trimmed by 0 bases and the J gene end by 10 bases; junction bases not matched to a gene: 9. Germline lookup yields CDR1 DFQATT and CDR2 SNEGSKA (reference sequence). In DNA, the CDR3 is TGCAGTGCTAGAGAGGCGGGAGTGGGGGAAGAGCAGTTCTTC. Protein: CSAREAGVGEEQFF.

The chain carries TRBV2 and TRBJ2-7; the D is unclear. Germline V gene lookup returns CDR1 SNHLY and CDR2 FYNNEI. This CDR3 spans 13 amino acids. V lost 6 bases to trimming and J lost 0 bases, with 9 bases between them. The CDR3 reads CASRYLGSYEQYF. The CDR3 bases are TGTGCCAGCAGGTACCTTGGCTCCTACGAGCAGTACTTC.